Shown below are 32 T cell receptor beta chains from a single sample sequenced in a study of CD8 T cells in ankylosing spondylitis. Each CDR3 protein gets one entry after TCRdb re-called the 5' RACE reads with MiXCR. Here the sample spans about 170,000 distinct CDR3 sequences, roughly 18% being singletons. The material sequenced was blood, either unsorted or a sorted T cell fraction (not recorded which). The receptors were gathered from a male donor with ankylosing spondylitis or in good health (not recorded which).

This clonotype came up many times. This sequence joins TRBV24-1 and TRBJ2-5; D is perhaps TRBD1 (6 bases). The CDR3 has 14 residues. V was cut by 3 bases and J by 2 bases, with 9 bases left in between. Germline CDR1 KGHDR, CDR2 SFDVKD. In DNA form, the CDR3 reads TGTGCCACCAGTGATCCGACAGGTCAAGAGACCCAGTACTTC. This encodes CATSDPTGQETQYF.

This sequence joins TRBV25-1 and TRBJ2-2; D gene ambiguous. The CDR3 covers 16 residues. Germline V CDR1 and CDR2: MGHDK, SYGVNS. The V end lost 1 base, the J end lost 5 bases, and 14 bases lay between the germline ends. The CDR3 spells CASSESSGVRTGELFF. CDR3 DNA: TGTGCCAGCAGTGAATCATCGGGCGTGAGGACCGGGGAGCTGTTTTTT.

This clonotype has only a few counts. CDR3 amino acids: CASSPEAGDFETQYF. The CDR3 nucleotides are TGCGCCAGCAGCCCGGAGGCGGGAGATTTCGAGACCCAGTACTTC. The J gene is TRBJ2-5, the V gene TRBV5-1, with 7 positions matching TRBD2. The V and J ends lost 4 bases and 5 bases, in that order; junction bases with no gene match: 11. The CDR3 sequence is 15 residues long. Germline assignment: CDR1 SGHRS and CDR2 YFSETQ.

This clonotype showed up just a few times. The V gene is TRBV19, the J gene TRBJ1-1; TRBD1 matches at 7 bases. Trimming took 9 bases from V and 7 from J; bases not matched to a gene: 8. Germline values: CDR1 LNHDA, CDR2 SQIVND (reference sequence). There are 12 residues in the CDR3. The CDR3 DNA reads TGTGCCAGCGGCGGACAGGCTGGTGAAGCTTTCTTT. This gives the protein CASGGQAGEAFF.

In its sample, this clonotype was seen many times. The rearrangement links TRBV7-9 to TRBJ2-5, with TRBD1 matching over 8 bases. CDR3 length: 15 amino acids. The J segment lost 2 bases and the V segment lost 5 bases, leaving 7 bases of the junction unmatched. Germline values: CDR1 SEHNR, CDR2 FQNEAQ (reference sequence). CDR3 sequence reads: CASSTRDRQQETQYF. In nucleotides, the CDR3 is TGTGCCAGCAGCACCCGGGACAGGCAACAAGAGACCCAGTACTTC. Full variable domain (outside the CDR3, taken from reference TRBV7-9 and TRBJ2-5): DTGVSQNPRHKITKRGQNVTFRCDPISEHNRLYWYRQTLGQGPEFLTYFQNEAQLEKSRLLSDRFSAERPKGSFSTLEIQRTEQGDSAMYLCASSTRDRQQETQYFGPGTRLLVL.

This clonotype showed up just a few times. This chain joins TRBV28 and TRBJ1-4; D ambiguous. V lost 4 bases to trimming and J lost 7 bases, with 4 bases between them. The V gene's germline CDR1 is MDHEN and CDR2 SYDVKM. The CDR3 has 11 residues. The CDR3 sequence is CASSSVEKLFF. The CDR3 nucleotides read TGTGCCAGCAGTTCGGTTGAAAAACTGTTTTTT.

The CDR3 reads CATSRDQAGVETQYF. CDR3 coding DNA: TGTGCCACCAGCAGAGATCAGGCGGGTGTGGAGACCCAGTACTTC. The chain links TRBV15 to TRBJ2-5; perhaps TRBD2 as D (5 bases). The germline CDR1 and CDR2 sequences are LNHNV and YYDKDF (reference sequence). CDR3 length equals 15 residues. With 0 bases removed from V and 5 bases from J, the gap between germline ends came to 13 bases.

This sequence joins TRBV5-1 and TRBJ1-2; no definite D call. The ends were cut back, 6 bases at V and 4 bases at J, with 13 bases in the middle. The V gene's germline CDR1 is SGHRS and CDR2 YFSETQ. The CDR3 covers 13 residues. CDR3 amino acids: CASTRAGIYGYTF. In DNA form, the CDR3 reads TGCGCCAGCACACGAGCGGGGATCTATGGCTACACCTTC. Full variable domain (rest looked up from reference TRBV5-1 and TRBJ1-2): KAGVTQTPRYLIKTRGQQVTLSCSPISGHRSVSWYQQTPGQGLQFLFEYFSETQRNKGNFPGRFSGRQFSNSRSEMNVSTLELGDSALYLCASTRAGIYGYTFGSGTRLTVV.

This clonotype was counted a few times. The V call is TRBV5-6, the J call TRBJ2-2; tentative D call: TRBD1 (6 bases). This CDR3 comprises 14 residues. Germline CDR1 reads SGHDT; CDR2 reads YYEEEE. V lost 7 bases to trimming and J lost 6 bases, with 16 bases between them. The CDR3 region is CASAEAGAPGELFF. The CDR3 region has the DNA TGTGCCAGCGCCGAGGCAGGGGCACCCGGGGAGCTGTTTTTT. Using reference TRBV5-6 and TRBJ2-2 for the parts outside the CDR3, the full variable domain is DAGVTQSPTHLIKTRGQQVTLRCSPKSGHDTVSWYQQALGQGPQFIFQYYEEEERQRGNFPDRFSGHQFPNYSSELNVNALLLGDSALYLCASAEAGAPGELFFGEGSRLTVL.

This clonotype was seen a handful of times. The chain joins TRBV12-3 or TRBV12-4 to TRBJ2-7, with 7 bases matching TRBD1. Unmatched junction bases numbered 10, after V lost 5 bases and J lost 6 bases. This CDR3 has 14 residues. The chain's CDR3 is CASSQTTGIGEQYF. The CDR3 DNA is TGTGCCAGCAGTCAGACGACAGGGATCGGCGAGCAGTACTTC.

The CDR3 loop is CASSPSRLAGGETQYF. The CDR3 nucleotides are TGTGCCAGCAGCCCCAGTCGACTAGCGGGGGGAGAGACCCAGTACTTC. The chain uses TRBV5-5 and TRBJ2-5; 13 nucleotides align to TRBD2. This CDR3 has 16 residues. In germline, CDR1 is SGHKS, CDR2 YYEKEE (reference sequence). V dropped 4 bases and J dropped 4; count of bases not matched to a gene: 7. The full variable domain, completed using reference TRBV5-5 and TRBJ2-5, is DAGVTQSPTHLIKTRGQQVTLRCSPISGHKSVSWYQQVLGQGPQFIFQYYEKEERGRGNFPDRFSARQFPNYSSELNVNALLLGDSALYLCASSPSRLAGGETQYFGPGTRLLVL.

This clonotype was counted a few times. The chain has TRBV15 and TRBJ1-1, with 7 bases matching TRBD1. V gave up 6 bases and J gave up 0 bases; unmatched junction bases: 7. From germline, CDR1 is LNHNV and CDR2 YYDKDF (reference sequence). The CDR3 covers 15 residues. CDR3 DNA: TGTGCCACCAGATACAGGGGCGACGTGAACACTGAAGCTTTCTTT. Translation: CATRYRGDVNTEAFF.

This clonotype was seen ten or more times. The chain employs TRBV7-8 and TRBJ2-4, with TRBD1 matching 7 bases. The CDR3 contains 14 residues. V lost 3 bases and J lost 5; bases outside the gene matches: 4. Germline V lookup: CDR1 SGHVS, CDR2 FQNEAQ. In DNA form, the CDR3 reads TGTGCCAGCAGCTTCGCCGGGACAGAAAACATTCAGTACTTC. It codes for CASSFAGTENIQYF.

V usage is TRBV12-5 and J usage is TRBJ2-2, with D maybe TRBD2 (6 bases). Germline assignment: CDR1 LGHNT and CDR2 FRNRAP. The ends were cut back, 1 base at V and 6 bases at J, with 9 bases in the middle. The CDR3 covers 14 residues. In DNA, the CDR3 is TGTGCTAGTGGTTTGGAAGGAGGGGCCGGGGAGCTGTTTTTT. Protein product: CASGLEGGAGELFF.

The CDR3 loop reads CASSSEGYSNQPQHF. DNA of the CDR3: TGTGCCAGTAGTTCCGAAGGGTATAGCAATCAGCCCCAGCATTTT. V usage is TRBV19 and J usage is TRBJ1-5; D remains ambiguous. This CDR3 contains 15 residues. Trimming removed 5 bases at V and 0 bases at J, with 11 bases between. Looked up from germline, CDR1 is LNHDA and CDR2 is SQIVND (reference sequence).

This clonotype came up a few times. Here the CDR3 DNA reads TGTGCCAGCAGCTCTACCGGGCAGAGTTTCCAAGAGACCCAGTACTTC. It codes for CASSSTGQSFQETQYF. The chain carries TRBV9 and TRBJ2-5, with D unclear. The V gene lost 4 bases and the J gene lost 1 base, with 17 bases spanning the gap. The germline V gene has CDR1 SGDLS and CDR2 YYNGEE. The CDR3 has 16 amino acids.

The chain combines TRBV3-1 with TRBJ2-1; the match to TRBD2 covers 7 bases. Germline V gene lookup returns CDR1 LGHDT and CDR2 YNNKEL (reference sequence). V was clipped by 7 bases and J by 0 bases; unmatched bases: 9. The CDR3 sequence is 16 residues long. The DNA of the CDR3 is TGTGCCAGCAAGTCCTGGGAGGGTAGCTCCTACAATGAGCAGTTCTTC. Residues: CASKSWEGSSYNEQFF.

In this sample, this clonotype turned up a few times. The rearrangement uses TRBV20-1 and TRBJ1-5; unclear D gene. The CDR3 covers 15 residues. CDR1 is DFQATT and CDR2 is SNEGSKA in the germline V gene (reference sequence). V lost 7 bases and J lost 6, with 22 bases in between. CDR3 nucleotide sequence: TGCAGTGTCCGCCTTCGGGGTTCGTCCGGTCAGCCCCAGCATTTT. It translates to CSVRLRGSSGQPQHF.

This clonotype has a count of ten or more. The gene calls are TRBV28 and TRBJ2-1, with a weak D call TRBD2 (5 bases). Germline V gene lookup returns CDR1 MDHEN and CDR2 SYDVKM. The CDR3 covers 14 residues. Between the trimmed V and J ends, which lost 6 bases and 5 bases, there was a span of 14 bases. The CDR3 DNA is TGTGCCAGCAGGAGTAGACGGGGAAACAATGAGCAGTTCTTC. Its protein product is CASRSRRGNNEQFF.

This clonotype was counted many times. V usage is TRBV28 and J usage is TRBJ2-1, with TRBD2 identical over 7 bases. This CDR3 has 15 amino acids. CDR1 and CDR2 (germline): MDHEN, SYDVKM. V trimming: 7 bases; J trimming: 3 bases; junction bases outside the gene matches: 9. CDR3 residues: CASNPPRGDYNEQFF. The CDR3 DNA reads as TGTGCCAGCAATCCCCCACGGGGGGACTACAATGAGCAGTTCTTC.

This clonotype has a count of ten or more. The chain carries TRBV10-2 and TRBJ2-5; no definite D call. V was shortened by 6 bases and J by 2 bases, with 7 bases between the two germline ends. Germline values: CDR1 WSHSY, CDR2 SAAADI. The CDR3 contains 12 residues. This CDR3 is CASRLGQETQYF. CDR3 coding DNA: TGCGCCAGCAGGCTAGGTCAAGAGACCCAGTACTTC.

V is TRBV9 and J is TRBJ2-2, with unresolved D. With 3 bases removed from V and 3 bases from J, the gap between germline ends came to 9 bases. In germline, CDR1 is SGDLS, CDR2 YYNGEE. The CDR3 covers 14 residues. The CDR3 is CASSAPHHTGELFF. The CDR3 nucleotides are TGTGCCAGCAGCGCCCCCCACCACACCGGGGAGCTGTTTTTT.

This clonotype appeared a few times. The chain is built from TRBV11-2 and TRBJ2-1, with 9 bases aligning to TRBD2. The germline V gene has CDR1 SGHAT and CDR2 FQNNGV. The J segment lost 5 bases and the V segment lost 2 bases, leaving 16 bases of the junction unmatched. This CDR3 has 19 residues. The CDR3 is CASSLWAPMRLAGNNEQFF. The CDR3 nucleotides are TGTGCCAGCAGCTTATGGGCACCGATGAGGCTAGCGGGAAACAATGAGCAGTTCTTC.

This sequence joins TRBV9 and TRBJ2-5; D is unresolved. The germline gives CDR1 SGDLS, CDR2 YYNGEE. V lost 0 bases and J lost 6, with 3 bases in between. CDR3 length: 11 residues. The CDR3 region is CASSVEQTQYF. The CDR3 DNA follows: TGTGCCAGCAGCGTAGAACAGACCCAGTACTTC.

About this clonotype: A read error may explain this, as a much larger clone is one base away. This sequence joins TRBV20-1 and TRBJ2-3; TRBD2 agrees at 9 bases. The germline gives CDR1 DFQATT, CDR2 SNEGSKA (reference sequence). CDR3 size: 15 residues. The CDR3 sequence: CSALGGGTSTDTLYF. CDR3 nucleotides: TGCAGTGCCCTTGGGGGCGGGACTAGCACAGATACGCTGTATTTT.

The gene calls are TRBV28 and TRBJ1-2, with a possible D match to TRBD1 (5 bases). The CDR3 is 12 residues long. V was trimmed by 9 bases and J by 5 bases, leaving 13 bases between them. CDR1 and CDR2 from the germline V gene are MDHEN and SYDVKM. As DNA, the CDR3 is TGTGCCAGTACAAAGGGGAGATATGGCTACACCTTC. It is translated as CASTKGRYGYTF.

This clonotype has ten or more counts. CDR3 nucleotide sequence: TGCGCCAGCAGCTTCCATAGATACTACGAGCAGTACTTC. Translation gives CASSFHRYYEQYF. The V gene is TRBV5-1, the J gene TRBJ2-7; no reliable D call. Germline CDR1 is SGHRS and CDR2 is YFSETQ. Trimming removed 2 bases from V and 3 bases from J, with 9 bases in between. The CDR3 is 13 amino acids.

Many counts were recorded for this clonotype. This sequence joins TRBV20-1 and TRBJ2-1, with TRBD1 identical over 8 bases. Germline CDR1 reads DFQATT; CDR2 reads SNEGSKA (reference sequence). The CDR3 is 15 amino acids. V dropped 5 bases and J dropped 1; count of bases not matched to a gene: 7. Written as DNA, the CDR3 is TGCAGTGCTGCCCCCGGGACAGGATCCTACAATGAGCAGTTCTTC. This gives the protein CSAAPGTGSYNEQFF.

This clonotype was counted ten times or more. V is TRBV6-5 and J is TRBJ2-5; 10 bases agree with TRBD2. This CDR3 is 18 amino acids long. Germline V CDR1 and CDR2: MNHEY, SVGAGI. J lost 2 bases, V lost 0 bases, and 9 bases had no gene match. The CDR3 DNA reads as TGTGCCAGCAGTTACTCGATAGGTATAGCGGGAGGTCAAGAGACCCAGTACTTC. Translated: CASSYSIGIAGGQETQYF.

This clonotype was detected ten times or more. J is TRBJ1-2 and V is TRBV12-3 or TRBV12-4; TRBD1 is a possible D gene (5 bases). V was trimmed by 8 bases and J by 3 bases, leaving 16 bases between them. The CDR3 is 14 amino acids. For the CDR3, the DNA is TGTGCCAGCCAATTAAATCAGGGTGACTATGGCTACACCTTC. It encodes CASQLNQGDYGYTF.

This clonotype was counted many times. V gene TRBV12-3 or TRBV12-4 combines with J gene TRBJ1-5; 9 positions match TRBD1. The V and J ends lost 10 bases and 4 bases, in that order; junction bases with no gene match: 8. There are 14 residues in the CDR3. The CDR3 reads CATTLQGANQPQHF. The CDR3 DNA reads TGTGCCACCACCCTACAGGGGGCGAATCAGCCCCAGCATTTT.

This clonotype has just a few counts. The gene calls are TRBV19 and TRBJ2-1; D is unclear. V lost 6 bases, J lost 7 bases, and 10 bases lay in between. This CDR3 region has 12 residues. Germline CDR1 reads LNHDA; CDR2 reads SQIVND (reference sequence). Here the CDR3 reads CASRALSNEQFF. The CDR3 DNA reads as TGTGCCAGTAGGGCTCTTAGTAATGAGCAGTTCTTC.